This entry features one TCR beta chain sequence. The antigen remains undetermined. Libraries of TCR beta came from quantitative 5'-RACE with molecular barcodes. From the 5' RACE reads, TCRdb called clonotypes with MiXCR, one entry per CDR3 protein. The sample includes over 600,000 distinct CDR3 sequences, roughly 19% seen only once; the top ten take approximately 18%. The data derive from a study of CD8 T cells in ankylosing spondylitis. V was pared by 3 bases and J by 1 base, with 10 bases between. Germline V gene lookup returns CDR1 SEHNR and CDR2 FQNEAQ (reference sequence). CDR3 length: 15 residues. Overall study findings and caveats: Disease-linked clones reportedly showed significant enrichment in matched ankylosing spondylitis synovial fluid. Clones linked with disease were CD8+ and fairly uncommon in the peripheral blood. A TCR beta motif of fewer than ten highly homologous variants seemed to mark ankylosing spondylitis blood. Some of these motif variants have turned up before, in reports on reactive arthritis synovial fluid and blood.

The receptor's source is a male donor with ankylosing spondylitis. Sequencing was carried out using blood, either unsorted or a sorted T cell fraction (not recorded which). V is TRBV7-9 and J is TRBJ1-3; the D is unclear. The CDR3 spells CASSFLSVSGNTIYF. DNA for the CDR3: TGTGCCAGCAGCTTTCTTTCCGTGTCTGGAAACACCATATATTTT.